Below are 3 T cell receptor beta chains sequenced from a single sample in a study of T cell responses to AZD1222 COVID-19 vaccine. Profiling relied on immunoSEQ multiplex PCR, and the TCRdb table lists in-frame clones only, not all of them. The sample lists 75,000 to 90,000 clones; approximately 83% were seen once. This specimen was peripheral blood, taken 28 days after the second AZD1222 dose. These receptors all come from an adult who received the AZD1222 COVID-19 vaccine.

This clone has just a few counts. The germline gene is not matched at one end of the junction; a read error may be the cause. In DNA, the CDR3 is TGTGCCAGCAGTTTAGGAGTCTGGGGGTCGGATTTT. Its protein product is CASSLGVWGSDF. The chain carries TRBV12-3 or TRBV12-4 and TRBJ1-3; maybe TRBD1 (5 bases). CDR3 length: 12 amino acids.

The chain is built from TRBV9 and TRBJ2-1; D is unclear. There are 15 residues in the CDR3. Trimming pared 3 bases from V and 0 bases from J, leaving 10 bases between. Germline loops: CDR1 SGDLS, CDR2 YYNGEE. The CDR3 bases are TGTGCCAGCAGCGCGGCCCCTAGCTCCTACAATGAGCAGTTCTTC. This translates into CASSAAPSSYNEQFF. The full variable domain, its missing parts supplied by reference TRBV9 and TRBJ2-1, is DSGVTQTPKHLITATGQRVTLRCSPRSGDLSVYWYQQSLDQGLQFLIQYYNGEERAKGNILERFSAQQFPDLHSELNLSSLELGDSALYFCASSAAPSSYNEQFFGPGTRLTVL.

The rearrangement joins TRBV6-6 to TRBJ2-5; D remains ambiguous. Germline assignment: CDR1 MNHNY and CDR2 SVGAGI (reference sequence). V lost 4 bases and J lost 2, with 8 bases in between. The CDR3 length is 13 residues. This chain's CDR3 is CASSLRQQETQYF. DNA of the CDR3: TGTGCCAGCAGTTTAAGGCAACAAGAGACCCAGTACTTC.